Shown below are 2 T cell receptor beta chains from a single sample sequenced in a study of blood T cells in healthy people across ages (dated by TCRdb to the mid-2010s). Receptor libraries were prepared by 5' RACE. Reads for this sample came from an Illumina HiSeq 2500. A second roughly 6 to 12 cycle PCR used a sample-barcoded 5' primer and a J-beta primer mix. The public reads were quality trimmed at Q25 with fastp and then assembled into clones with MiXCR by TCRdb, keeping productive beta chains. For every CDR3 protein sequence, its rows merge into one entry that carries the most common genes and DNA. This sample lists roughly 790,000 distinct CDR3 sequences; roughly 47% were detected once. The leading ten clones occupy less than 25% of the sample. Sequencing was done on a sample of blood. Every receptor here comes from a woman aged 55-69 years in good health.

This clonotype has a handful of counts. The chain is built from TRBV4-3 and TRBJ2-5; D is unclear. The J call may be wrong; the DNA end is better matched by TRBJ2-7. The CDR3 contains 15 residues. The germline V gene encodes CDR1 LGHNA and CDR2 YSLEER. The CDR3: CASSQEWPSFYEQYF. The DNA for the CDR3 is TGCGCCAGCAGCCAAGAATGGCCGAGCTTCTACGAGCAGTACTTC.

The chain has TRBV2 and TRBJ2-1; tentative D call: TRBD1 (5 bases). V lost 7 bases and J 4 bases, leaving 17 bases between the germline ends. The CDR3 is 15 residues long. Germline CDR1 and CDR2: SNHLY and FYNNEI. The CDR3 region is CASKNGAREYNEQFF. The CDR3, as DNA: TGTGCCAGCAAAAATGGGGCGAGAGAATACAATGAGCAGTTCTTC.